The 30 T cell receptor beta chains presented below share a single source sample, sequenced in a study of T cell repertoires in cytomegalovirus infection. TCRdb reprocessed the reads via MiXCR and lists one record per CDR3 protein. Of around 330,000 distinct CDR3 sequences in the sample, 15% to 20% were seen once. The source material was PBMCs. These receptors were obtained from a human donor in good health (CMV status not recorded). Some clones in this sample may be carry-over from other donors' samples.

This clonotype was seen a handful of times. This sequence joins TRBV6-5 and TRBJ2-7; TRBD1 matches at 9 bases. V shed 4 bases, J shed 4 bases, and the junction held 2 bases outside the gene matches. The CDR3 spans 13 residues. Per the germline V gene, CDR1 is MNHEY and CDR2 is SVGAGI. The CDR3 nucleotides read TGTGCCAGCAGTTGGGACAGGGAGTACGAGCAGTACTTC. Protein sequence: CASSWDREYEQYF.

This clonotype has a count of ten or more. The chain combines TRBV12-3 or TRBV12-4 with TRBJ2-7, with 11 bases fitting TRBD1. V shed 6 bases and J 3 bases; nucleotides not matched to a gene: 4. There are 14 residues in the CDR3. The CDR3 region has the DNA TGTGCCAGCAGGGGGACAGGGGGTGGCTACGAGCAGTACTTC. It encodes CASRGTGGGYEQYF.

This clonotype has more than one count but fewer than ten. The V call is TRBV5-4, the J call TRBJ2-2, with TRBD2 matching 7 bases. The CDR3 runs 16 residues. Germline values: CDR1 SGHNT, CDR2 YYREEE (reference sequence). Unmatched junction bases numbered 9, after V lost 2 bases and J lost 5 bases. The CDR3 loop reads CASSLAGTAGTGELFF. CDR3 DNA: TGTGCCAGCAGCTTAGCGGGAACCGCGGGTACCGGGGAGCTGTTTTTT.

This clonotype was recorded many times. The chain employs TRBV5-4 and TRBJ1-2; 9 nucleotides line up with TRBD1. Trimming removed 2 bases from V and 8 bases from J; junction bases left unmatched: 7. CDR1 and CDR2 (germline): SGHNT, YYREEE (reference sequence). The CDR3 is 14 amino acids. The CDR3 bases are TGTGCCAGCAGCTTCCGGGACAGGGTCGTGGGCTACACCTTC. As protein: CASSFRDRVVGYTF.

This clonotype occurred a few times. The chain couples TRBV12-3 or TRBV12-4 to TRBJ2-2, with a possible D match to TRBD1 (5 bases). This CDR3 spans 15 amino acids. Between the trimmed V and J ends, which lost 2 bases and 3 bases, there was a span of 10 bases. The CDR3 sequence: CASSLSAGYTGELFF. The CDR3 DNA is TGTGCCAGCAGTTTATCGGCAGGGTACACCGGGGAGCTGTTTTTT.

The table lists this clonotype with many counts. The J gene is TRBJ2-3, the V gene TRBV7-2; maybe TRBD1 (5 bases). Germline CDR1 reads SGHTA; CDR2 reads FQGNSA. This CDR3 region has 14 residues. V lost 7 bases and J 0 bases, leaving 11 bases between the germline ends. The CDR3 nucleotides are TGTGCCAGCACCCTGACAGTTAGCACAGATACGCAGTATTTT. This encodes CASTLTVSTDTQYF.

Worth noting for this clonotype: Since a much larger clone is just one base distant, this may be a read error. The chain uses TRBV12-3 or TRBV12-4 and TRBJ2-1, with D hard to call. The CDR3 runs to 13 residues. Here the CDR3 DNA reads TGTGCCAGCAGTTCCTTGGCCTACAATGAGCAGTCCTTC. Encoded protein: CASSSLAYNEQSF.

This clonotype showed up many times. This sequence joins TRBV4-1 and TRBJ2-3; D is unresolved. Germline V gene sequence: CDR1 MGHRA, CDR2 YSYEKL. CDR3 length: 15 amino acids. V lost 5 bases and J lost 2, with 14 bases in between. CDR3: CASSGSPTITDTQYF. DNA for the CDR3: TGCGCCAGCAGCGGGTCTCCGACAATCACAGATACGCAGTATTTT.

This clonotype has a handful of counts. V gene TRBV18 combines with J gene TRBJ1-6; 9 bases match TRBD1. From germline, CDR1 is KGHSH and CDR2 LQKENI. The CDR3 sequence is 15 residues long. With 4 bases clipped from V and 8 bases from J, the junction kept 6 bases outside the gene matches. CDR3 DNA sequence: TGTGCCAGCTCACTCCGGGACAGGGTTGATTCACCCCTCCACTTT. It translates to CASSLRDRVDSPLHF.

This clonotype occurred many times. The rearrangement joins TRBV7-3 to TRBJ1-6; weak D call: TRBD1 (5 bases). With 8 bases removed from V and 9 bases from J, the gap between germline ends came to 23 bases. Germline V gives CDR1 SGHTA, CDR2 FQGTGA. This CDR3 is built from 16 residues. As DNA, the CDR3 is TGTGCCAGCCTCGGTGCGAAGGGACCGCTTGGTTCACCCCTCCACTTT. Protein: CASLGAKGPLGSPLHF.

This clonotype appeared a few times. The rearrangement links TRBV20-1 to TRBJ2-1; the D is unclear. The CDR3 has 14 amino acids. Between the trimmed V and J ends, which lost 6 bases and 5 bases, there was a span of 17 bases. CDR1 is DFQATT and CDR2 is SNEGSKA in the germline V gene (reference sequence). The CDR3 nucleotides are TGCAGTGCGCCTACGCAGAAAGGGAACAATGAGCAGTTCTTC. It specifies CSAPTQKGNNEQFF.

This clonotype was picked up many times. V gene TRBV7-2 combines with J gene TRBJ2-3; D tentatively fits TRBD1 or TRBD2 (6 bases each). Germline CDR1 SGHTA, CDR2 FQGNSA. Trimming took off 5 bases at V and 3 bases at J, with 18 bases between the two ends. The CDR3 covers 16 residues. The CDR3 is CASSRGGGSGTDTQYF. CDR3 coding DNA: TGTGCCAGCAGCCGAGGAGGGGGGTCGGGTACAGATACGCAGTATTTT.

This clonotype has just a few counts. J is TRBJ2-7 and V is TRBV6-2 or TRBV6-3, with a weak D call TRBD2 (6 bases). The germline CDR1 and CDR2 sequences are MNHEY and SVGEGT. Trimming stripped 2 bases from V and 1 base from J, with 18 bases between. The CDR3 extends over 17 amino acids. CDR3 sequence: CASSYGSTEGRSYEQYF. Written as DNA, the CDR3 is TGTGCCAGCAGTTACGGCTCAACGGAGGGCAGATCCTACGAGCAGTACTTC.

This clonotype has more than one count but fewer than ten. The V call is TRBV9, the J call TRBJ1-6; weak D call: TRBD1 (5 bases). CDR3 length: 14 residues. Germline V lookup: CDR1 SGDLS, CDR2 YYNGEE. The ends were cut back, 5 bases at V and 8 bases at J, with 14 bases in the middle. The CDR3, as DNA: TGTGCCAGCAGAGGAGCAGGGTGGGATTCACCCCTCCACTTT. Translated, it gives CASRGAGWDSPLHF.

This clonotype has just a few counts. The chain couples TRBV19 to TRBJ1-2; 7 nucleotides agree with TRBD1. Germline loops: CDR1 LNHDA, CDR2 SQIVND (reference sequence). V lost 7 bases, J lost 0 bases, and 8 bases stayed unmatched. This CDR3 region has 15 residues. CDR3 in amino acids: CASTPSTGSNYGYTF. CDR3 sequence (DNA): TGTGCCAGTACCCCCTCGACAGGGTCTAACTATGGCTACACCTTC.

This clonotype was seen only a few times. The chain joins TRBV18 to TRBJ2-2; no definite D call. Trimming pared 2 bases from V and 0 bases from J, leaving 10 bases between. Germline V lookup: CDR1 KGHSH, CDR2 LQKENI. This CDR3 contains 16 residues. The CDR3 loop is CASSPFAGANTGELFF. The CDR3 region has the DNA TGTGCCAGCTCACCATTCGCCGGCGCGAACACCGGGGAGCTGTTTTTT.

V usage is TRBV12-3 or TRBV12-4 and J usage is TRBJ2-5, with D tentatively TRBD2 (6 bases). The CDR3 totals 14 residues. The V gene lost 7 bases and the J gene lost 3 bases, with 15 bases spanning the gap. CDR3 residues: CASTPAGREETQYF. The CDR3 nucleotides are TGTGCCAGCACCCCCGCGGGACGGGAAGAGACCCAGTACTTC.

The V gene is TRBV12-3 or TRBV12-4, the J gene TRBJ1-5; no definite D call. The CDR3 runs to 16 residues. With 1 base removed from V and 2 bases from J, the gap between germline ends came to 12 bases. The CDR3 region has the DNA TGTGCCAGCAGTTTAGGGGCTTCGTTTCGCAATCAGCCCCAGCATTTT. It encodes CASSLGASFRNQPQHF.

The chain combines TRBV12-3 or TRBV12-4 with TRBJ1-2, with 7 nucleotides matching TRBD1. V dropped 5 bases and J dropped 4; count of bases not matched to a gene: 10. The CDR3 is made up of 15 amino acids. CDR3: CASSDQGQLIYGYTF. The CDR3 coding sequence is TGTGCCAGCAGTGACCAGGGACAGCTCATCTATGGCTACACCTTC.

V usage is TRBV28 and J usage is TRBJ1-4, with 7 bases aligning to TRBD1. V trimming: 3 bases; J trimming: 2 bases; junction bases outside the gene matches: 12. CDR3 length: 18 residues. CDR1 and CDR2 from the germline V gene are MDHEN and SYDVKM. The CDR3 loop reads CASSFIIKGGRTNEKLFF. CDR3 sequence (DNA): TGTGCCAGCAGTTTCATCATTAAAGGGGGCAGGACTAATGAAAAACTGTTTTTT. Full variable domain (outside the CDR3, taken from reference TRBV28 and TRBJ1-4): DVKVTQSSRYLVKRTGEKVFLECVQDMDHENMFWYRQDPGLGLRLIYFSYDVKMKEKGDIPEGYSVSREKKERFSLILESASTNQTSMYLCASSFIIKGGRTNEKLFFGSGTQLSVL.

This clonotype was seen a few times. The chain uses TRBV19 and TRBJ2-1; tentatively, D is TRBD1 (6 bases). The V and J ends lost 3 bases and 0 bases respectively, with 9 bases between them. Germline V gives CDR1 LNHDA, CDR2 SQIVND (reference sequence). The CDR3 spans 15 residues. In nucleotides, the CDR3 is TGTGCCAGTAGTATCGCAGGGGTCTCCTACAATGAGCAGTTCTTC. The encoded protein is CASSIAGVSYNEQFF.

The rearrangement links TRBV29-1 to TRBJ1-5; D call uncertain. This CDR3 spans 13 amino acids. Germline V gives CDR1 SQVTM, CDR2 ANQGSEA. V was pared by 7 bases and J by 4 bases, with 14 bases between. The CDR3 coding sequence is TGCAGCGCCTCGTTTGGGTTAAATCAGCCCCAGCATTTT. The encoded protein is CSASFGLNQPQHF.

This clonotype was seen many times. This chain links TRBV7-2 with TRBJ2-1; 9 bases align to TRBD1. Germline CDR1 is SGHTA and CDR2 is FQGNSA. The CDR3 has 15 residues. Trimming cost V 3 bases and J 7 bases; bases outside gene matches: 7. CDR3: CASSLTGGGVNEQFF. DNA for the CDR3: TGTGCCAGCAGCTTGACAGGGGGGGGAGTGAATGAGCAGTTCTTC.

CDR3 nucleotide sequence: TGCAGTGCTAGCTCGGACAGGGATGACACTGAAGCTTTCTTT. It translates to CSASSDRDDTEAFF. V is TRBV20-1 and J is TRBJ1-1; 8 bases are a match to TRBD1. The germline CDR1 and CDR2 sequences are DFQATT and SNEGSKA (reference sequence). The CDR3 is made up of 14 amino acids. Unmatched junction bases numbered 6, after V lost 3 bases and J lost 3 bases.

This clonotype was counted between two and nine times. The chain is built from TRBV20-1 and TRBJ2-7; the match to TRBD2 covers 11 bases. The CDR3 is 15 amino acids. The ends lost 0 bases at V and 4 bases at J; junction bases unmatched: 5. Looked up from germline, CDR1 is DFQATT and CDR2 is SNEGSKA (reference sequence). The CDR3 is CSAREWASGGYEQYF. Written as DNA, the CDR3 is TGCAGTGCTAGAGAGTGGGCTAGCGGGGGGTACGAGCAGTACTTC.

In this sample, this clonotype turned up a few times. This CDR3 reads CASTNKGEQFF. The CDR3 nucleotides are TGTGCCAGCACCAACAAAGGTGAGCAGTTCTTC. The V and J genes are TRBV27 and TRBJ2-1, with unresolved D. CDR3 length equals 11 residues. With 7 bases removed from V and 9 bases from J, the gap between germline ends came to 10 bases. Germline CDR1 is MNHEY and CDR2 is SMNVEV (reference sequence).

The V and J genes are TRBV7-8 and TRBJ2-3, with D tentatively TRBD1 (5 bases). Germline CDR1 reads SGHVS; CDR2 reads FQNEAQ. The CDR3 loop spans 17 amino acids. The germline V and J ends were trimmed by 0 bases and 4 bases, with 17 bases remaining between them. The CDR3 region has the DNA TGTGCCAGCAGCTTAGCGATAGGGGTACGTTCTTCAGATACGCAGTATTTT. Translated: CASSLAIGVRSSDTQYF.

The table lists this clonotype with many counts. CDR3 sequence: CASSSTENEKLFF. DNA of the CDR3: TGTGCCAGCAGCTCGACAGAGAATGAAAAACTGTTTTTT. The chain joins TRBV7-2 to TRBJ1-4; D perhaps matches TRBD1 (5 bases). V was shortened by 4 bases and J by 5 bases, with 8 bases between the two germline ends. The CDR3 sequence is 13 residues long. Germline V lookup: CDR1 SGHTA, CDR2 FQGNSA.

This clonotype showed up just a few times. The rearrangement links TRBV20-1 to TRBJ1-1, with a weak D call TRBD1 (6 bases). CDR1 DFQATT and CDR2 SNEGSKA come from the germline V gene (reference sequence). Trimming pared 5 bases from V and 4 bases from J, leaving 17 bases between. The CDR3 length is 14 residues. The DNA of the CDR3 is TGCAGTGCTTACGGACAGTATGGTCGCACTGAAGCTTTCTTT. Translation: CSAYGQYGRTEAFF.

This clonotype was recorded at least ten times. V gene TRBV7-8 combines with J gene TRBJ1-2; tentative D call: TRBD1 (5 bases). The CDR3 length is 15 residues. Germline assignment: CDR1 SGHVS and CDR2 FQNEAQ. V gave up 1 base and J gave up 7 bases, with 16 bases separating them. The CDR3 sequence is CASSLEGSAGTGYTF. The DNA of the CDR3 is TGTGCCAGCAGCTTAGAAGGGTCGGCAGGGACTGGCTACACCTTC.